The text below deals with one T cell receptor (beta chain). Its target is unknown. Reanalyzing the 5' RACE reads, TCRdb keeps one entry per CDR3 protein, without DNA. The sample has more than 300,000 distinct CDR3 sequences, and its top ten clones hold 2.5% to 3%. This specimen belongs to a study of monozygotic twins with inflammatory bowel disease. Study-level findings and limits: A single strong clonotype or signal linked to IBD was not supported. Relative to healthy twins, IBD patients had fewer clonotypes in common with others, a gap that was especially apparent with disease activity. Concordance status among twins (concordant versus discordant) showed no link to repertoire similarity, possibly from limited power. Telling apart the different T cell subtypes was not possible.

Per germline, CDR1 SGHTA and CDR2 FQGNSA. The CDR3 spans 17 residues. The genes are TRBV7-2 and TRBJ2-7; there is no DNA to check the TCRdb D call of TRBD2. This TCR derives from a human donor with ulcerative colitis or Crohn's disease, or a healthy co-twin of an affected twin (not recorded which). The sequencing sample was made of blood. The CDR3 here is CASSLRHGLSAPYDQYF.